This is a list of T cell receptor beta chains from one sample in a study of T cells in Graves' hyperthyroidism and ophthalmopathy. TCRdb ran MiXCR on the multiplex PCR reads and lists one entry per CDR3 protein. Of some 350,000 distinct CDR3 sequences detected, 20% to 25% appear once; the ten largest clones hold around 70%. Material: blood. The receptors originated from a man in his fifties with Graves' hyperthyroidism. The CDR3 runs from the conserved cysteine through the conserved F or W. The D gene is left open where the match is weak. Expanded clones get a size class; other rows say once, few or many, or leave the size out.

j_call d_call clone_size v_call cdr3_aa cdr3_nt
TRBJ1-2 NA NA TRBV12-3/TRBV12-4 CASSPGNGYTF TGTGCCAGCAGCCCAGGGAATGGCTACACCTTC
TRBJ2-2 NA NA TRBV20-1 CSGAPNTGELFF TGCAGTGGGGCACCGAACACCGGGGAGCTGTTTTTT
TRBJ2-4 NA few TRBV20-1 CSARDAGAKNIQYF TGCAGTGCTAGAGATGCTGGGGCCAAAAACATTCAGTACTTC
TRBJ1-1 NA many TRBV28 CASSFLRELNTEAFF TGTGCCAGCAGTTTTTTGAGGGAACTGAACACTGAAGCTTTCTTT
TRBJ2-6 TRBD1 few TRBV10-3 CAISKGKGGDSGANVLTF TGTGCCATCAGCAAGGGTAAAGGGGGCGACTCTGGGGCCAACGTCCTGACTTTC
TRBJ2-1 TRBD2 NA TRBV11-3 CASSFRQGSSGSVNEQFF TGTGCCAGCAGCTTTCGGCAGGGATCTAGCGGGAGTGTGAATGAGCAGTTCTTC
TRBJ1-3 NA NA TRBV3-1 CASSQQPSSGNTIYF TGTGCCAGCAGCCAACAGCCGTCCTCTGGAAACACCATATATTTT
TRBJ2-5 NA few TRBV28 CATTGWQETQYF TGTGCCACTACAGGGTGGCAAGAGACCCAGTACTTC
TRBJ2-7 NA few TRBV28 CASSYRGRLAGAYEQYF TGTGCCAGCAGCTACAGGGGGCGCCTAGCGGGGGCCTACGAGCAGTACTTC
TRBJ1-1 TRBD1 few TRBV20-1 CSATYRTGSDAFF TGCAGTGCCACATACAGGACAGGGAGCGACGCTTTCTTT
TRBJ1-1 NA many TRBV19 CASSISPYTEAFF TGTGCCAGTAGTATATCCCCCTACACTGAAGCTTTCTTT
TRBJ2-7 NA NA TRBV10-1 CASSDGISYEQYF TGCGCCAGCAGTGATGGCATCTCCTACGAGCAGTACTTC
TRBJ1-5 NA NA TRBV27 CASSLWGGSVEPQHF TGTGCCAGCAGTTTATGGGGGGGCTCCGTGGAGCCCCAGCATTTT
TRBJ2-7 NA NA TRBV29-1 CSVGWAINYEQYF TGCAGCGTTGGCTGGGCCATTAACTACGAGCAGTACTTC
TRBJ2-7 NA few TRBV20-1 CSARVEYEQYF TGCAGTGCTAGAGTTGAATACGAGCAGTACTTC
TRBJ1-2 NA NA TRBV29-1 CSVDWIGGAQHGYTF TGCAGCGTTGATTGGATAGGGGGGGCGCAGCATGGCTACACCTTC
TRBJ2-5 TRBD2 few TRBV5-1 CASSLDGTKQETQYF TGCGCCAGCAGCTTGGACGGGACTAAACAAGAGACCCAGTACTTC
TRBJ2-7 TRBD1 NA TRBV5-1 CASSFLNRDRGAYEQYF TGCGCCAGCAGCTTTTTAAACCGGGACAGGGGGGCCTACGAGCAGTACTTC